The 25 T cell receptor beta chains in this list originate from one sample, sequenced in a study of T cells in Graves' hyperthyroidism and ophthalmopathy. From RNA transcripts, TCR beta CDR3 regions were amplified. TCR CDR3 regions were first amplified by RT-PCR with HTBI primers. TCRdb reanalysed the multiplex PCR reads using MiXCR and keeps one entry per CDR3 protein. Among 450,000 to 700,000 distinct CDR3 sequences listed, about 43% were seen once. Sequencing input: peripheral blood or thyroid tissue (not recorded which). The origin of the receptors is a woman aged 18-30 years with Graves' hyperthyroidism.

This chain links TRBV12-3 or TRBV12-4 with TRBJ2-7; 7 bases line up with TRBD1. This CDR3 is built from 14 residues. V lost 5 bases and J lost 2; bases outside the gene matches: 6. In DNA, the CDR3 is TGTGCCAGCAGTCAAGGACAGGCCACCTACGAGCAGTACTTC. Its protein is CASSQGQATYEQYF.

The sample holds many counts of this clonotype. CDR3 protein: CSIMVDEQFF. In DNA form, the CDR3 reads TGCAGCATAATGGTGGATGAGCAGTTCTTC. The J gene is TRBJ2-1, the V gene TRBV29-1, with D unresolved. Germline-derived CDR1 and CDR2 are SQVTM and ANQGSEA. The CDR3 has 10 residues. V gave up 8 bases and J gave up 8 bases, with 10 bases separating them.

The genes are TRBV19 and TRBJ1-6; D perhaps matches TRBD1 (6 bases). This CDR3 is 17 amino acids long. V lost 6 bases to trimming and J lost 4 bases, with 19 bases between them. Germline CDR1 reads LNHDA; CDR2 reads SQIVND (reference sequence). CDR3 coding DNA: TGTGCCAGTAGCGACCGCGTGAGGGGGAGTTATAATTCACCCCTCCACTTT. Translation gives CASSDRVRGSYNSPLHF. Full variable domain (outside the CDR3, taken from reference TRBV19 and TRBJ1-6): DGGITQSPKYLFRKEGQNVTLSCEQNLNHDAMYWYRQDPGQGLRLIYYSQIVNDFQKGDIAEGYSVSREKKESFPLTVTSAQKNPTAFYLCASSDRVRGSYNSPLHFGNGTRLTVT.

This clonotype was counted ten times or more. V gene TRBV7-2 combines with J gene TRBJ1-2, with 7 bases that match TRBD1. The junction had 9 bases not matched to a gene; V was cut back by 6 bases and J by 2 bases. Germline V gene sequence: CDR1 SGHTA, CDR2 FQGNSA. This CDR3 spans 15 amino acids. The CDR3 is CASREPGTANYGYTF. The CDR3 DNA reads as TGTGCCAGCAGGGAACCCGGGACAGCCAACTATGGCTACACCTTC.

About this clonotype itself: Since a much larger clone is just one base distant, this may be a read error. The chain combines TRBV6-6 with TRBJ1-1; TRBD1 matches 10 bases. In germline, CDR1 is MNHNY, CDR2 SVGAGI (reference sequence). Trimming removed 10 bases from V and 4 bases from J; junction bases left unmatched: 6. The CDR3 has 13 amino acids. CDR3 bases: TGTGCCATCCGGGACAGGGGCATCACTGAAGCTTTCTTT. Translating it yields CAIRDRGITEAFF.

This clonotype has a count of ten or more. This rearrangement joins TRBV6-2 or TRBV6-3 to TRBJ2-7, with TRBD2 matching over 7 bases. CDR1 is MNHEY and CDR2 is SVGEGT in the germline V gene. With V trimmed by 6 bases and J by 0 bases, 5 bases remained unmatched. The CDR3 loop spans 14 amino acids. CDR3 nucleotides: TGTGCCAGCAGATTGGCTAGCGGCTCCTACGAGCAGTACTTC. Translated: CASRLASGSYEQYF.

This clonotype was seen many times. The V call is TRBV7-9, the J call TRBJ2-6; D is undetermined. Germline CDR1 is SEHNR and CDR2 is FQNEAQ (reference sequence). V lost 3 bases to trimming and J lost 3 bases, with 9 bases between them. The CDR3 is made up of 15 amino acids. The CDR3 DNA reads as TGTGCCAGCAGCTTTAACGTGTATGGGGCCAACGTCCTGACTTTC. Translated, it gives CASSFNVYGANVLTF. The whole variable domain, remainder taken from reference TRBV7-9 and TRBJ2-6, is DTGVSQNPRHKITKRGQNVTFRCDPISEHNRLYWYRQTLGQGPEFLTYFQNEAQLEKSRLLSDRFSAERPKGSFSTLEIQRTEQGDSAMYLCASSFNVYGANVLTFGAGSRLTVL.

The CDR3 DNA is TGCAGCGTCCGGGCGTCCCCCGACTACACCTTC. This gives the protein CSVRASPDYTF. V is TRBV29-1 and J is TRBJ1-2; no clear D gene. The CDR3 is made up of 11 amino acids. From germline, CDR1 is SQVTM and CDR2 ANQGSEA. V was trimmed by 6 bases and J by 10 bases, leaving 15 bases between them.

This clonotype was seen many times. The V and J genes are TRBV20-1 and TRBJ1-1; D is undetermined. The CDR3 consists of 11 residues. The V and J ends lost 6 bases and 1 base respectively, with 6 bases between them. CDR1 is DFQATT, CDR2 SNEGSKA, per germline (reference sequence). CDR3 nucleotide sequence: TGCAGTGCGCAGAGGAACACTGAAGCTTTCTTT. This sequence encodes CSAQRNTEAFF.

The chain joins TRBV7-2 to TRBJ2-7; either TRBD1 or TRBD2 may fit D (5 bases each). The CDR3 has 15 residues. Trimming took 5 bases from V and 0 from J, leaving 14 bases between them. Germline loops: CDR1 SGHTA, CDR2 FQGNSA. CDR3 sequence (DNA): TGTGCCAGCAGCCCAACCGGGACCGTCTCCTACGAGCAGTACTTC. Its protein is CASSPTGTVSYEQYF. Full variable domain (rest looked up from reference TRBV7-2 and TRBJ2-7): GAGVSQSPSNKVTEKGKDVELRCDPISGHTALYWYRQSLGQGLEFLIYFQGNSAPDKSGLPSDRFSAERTGGSVSTLTIQRTQQEDSAVYLCASSPTGTVSYEQYFGPGTRLTVT.

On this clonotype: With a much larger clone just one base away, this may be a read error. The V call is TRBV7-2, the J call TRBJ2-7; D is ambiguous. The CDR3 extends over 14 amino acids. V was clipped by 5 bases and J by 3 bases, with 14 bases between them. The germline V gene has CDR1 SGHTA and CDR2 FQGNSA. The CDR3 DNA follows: TGTGCCAGCAGCCTCGCCTGGGGTAACTACGAGCAGTACTTC. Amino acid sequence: CASSLAWGNYEQYF.

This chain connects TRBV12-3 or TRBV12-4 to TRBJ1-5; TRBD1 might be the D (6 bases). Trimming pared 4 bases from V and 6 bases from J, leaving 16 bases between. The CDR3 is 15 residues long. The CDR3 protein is CASSWLAGGGQPQHF. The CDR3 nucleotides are TGTGCCAGCAGTTGGCTAGCGGGGGGCGGTCAGCCCCAGCATTTT.

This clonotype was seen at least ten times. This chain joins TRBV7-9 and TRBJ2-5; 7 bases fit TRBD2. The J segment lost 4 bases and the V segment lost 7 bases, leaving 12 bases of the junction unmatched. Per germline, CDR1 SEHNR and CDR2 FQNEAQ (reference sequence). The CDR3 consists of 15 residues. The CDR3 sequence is CASMSRLAGGETQYF. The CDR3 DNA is TGTGCCAGCATGAGCAGACTAGCAGGAGGAGAGACCCAGTACTTC. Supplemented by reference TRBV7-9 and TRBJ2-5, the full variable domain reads DTGVSQNPRHKITKRGQNVTFRCDPISEHNRLYWYRQTLGQGPEFLTYFQNEAQLEKSRLLSDRFSAERPKGSFSTLEIQRTEQGDSAMYLCASMSRLAGGETQYFGPGTRLLVL.

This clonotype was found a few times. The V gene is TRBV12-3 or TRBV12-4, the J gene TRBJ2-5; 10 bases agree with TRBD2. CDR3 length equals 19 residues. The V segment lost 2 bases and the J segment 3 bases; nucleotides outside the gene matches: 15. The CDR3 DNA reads TGTGCCAGCAGTTTACCGGGGTCGGGTAGCGGGAGGAGGGAAGAGACCCAGTACTTC. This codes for CASSLPGSGSGRREETQYF.

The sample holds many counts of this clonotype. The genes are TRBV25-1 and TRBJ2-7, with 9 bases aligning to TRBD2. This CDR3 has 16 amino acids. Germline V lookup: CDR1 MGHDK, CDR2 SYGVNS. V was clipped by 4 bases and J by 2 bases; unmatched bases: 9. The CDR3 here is CASSGPVAGGPYEQYF. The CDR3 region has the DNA TGTGCCAGCAGTGGGCCCGTGGCGGGAGGGCCCTACGAGCAGTACTTC.

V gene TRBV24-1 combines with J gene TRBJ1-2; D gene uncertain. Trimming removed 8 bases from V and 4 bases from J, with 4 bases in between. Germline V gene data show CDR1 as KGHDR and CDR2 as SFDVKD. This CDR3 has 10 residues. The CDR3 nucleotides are TGTGCCACCACCTCCTATGGCTACACCTTC. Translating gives CATTSYGYTF.

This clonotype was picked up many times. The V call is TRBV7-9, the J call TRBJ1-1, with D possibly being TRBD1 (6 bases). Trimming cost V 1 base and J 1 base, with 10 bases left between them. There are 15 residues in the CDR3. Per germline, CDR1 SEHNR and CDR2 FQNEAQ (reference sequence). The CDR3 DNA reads TGTGCCAGCAGCTTAGTAGGGACAAAGAACACTGAAGCTTTCTTT. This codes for CASSLVGTKNTEAFF.

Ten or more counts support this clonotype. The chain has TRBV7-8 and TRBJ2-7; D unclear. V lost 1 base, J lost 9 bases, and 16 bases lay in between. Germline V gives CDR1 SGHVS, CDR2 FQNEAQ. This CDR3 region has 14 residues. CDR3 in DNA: TGTGCCAGCAGCTTAGTAAGCAGGAACGGTGTGCAGTACTTC. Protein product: CASSLVSRNGVQYF.

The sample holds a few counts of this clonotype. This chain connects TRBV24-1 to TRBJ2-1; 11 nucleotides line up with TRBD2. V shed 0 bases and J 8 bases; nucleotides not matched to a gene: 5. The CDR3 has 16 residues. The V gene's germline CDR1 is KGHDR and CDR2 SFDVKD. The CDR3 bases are TGTGCCACCAGTGATTTGCCTAGCGGGAGGACGGATGAGCAGTTCTTC. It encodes CATSDLPSGRTDEQFF.

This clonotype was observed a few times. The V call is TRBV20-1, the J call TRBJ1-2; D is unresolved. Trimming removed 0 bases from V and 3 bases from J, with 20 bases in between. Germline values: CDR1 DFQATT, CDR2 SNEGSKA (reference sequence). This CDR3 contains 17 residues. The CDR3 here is CSARDLILELEDYGYTF. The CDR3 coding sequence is TGCAGTGCTAGAGACTTAATACTGGAGTTGGAGGACTATGGCTACACCTTC.

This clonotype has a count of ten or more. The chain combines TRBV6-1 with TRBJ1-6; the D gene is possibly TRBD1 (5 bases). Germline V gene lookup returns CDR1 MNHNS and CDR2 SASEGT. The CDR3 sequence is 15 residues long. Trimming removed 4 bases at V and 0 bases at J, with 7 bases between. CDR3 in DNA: TGTGCCAGCAGTGGACAGAGCTCCTATAATTCACCCCTCCACTTT. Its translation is CASSGQSSYNSPLHF.

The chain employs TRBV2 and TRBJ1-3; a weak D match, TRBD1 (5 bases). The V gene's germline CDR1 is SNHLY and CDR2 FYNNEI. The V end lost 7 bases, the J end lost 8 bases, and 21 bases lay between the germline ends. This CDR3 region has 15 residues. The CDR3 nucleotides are TGTGCCAGCATAGGGGTGGCTAACTATGGCTACACCATATATTTT. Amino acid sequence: CASIGVANYGYTIYF.

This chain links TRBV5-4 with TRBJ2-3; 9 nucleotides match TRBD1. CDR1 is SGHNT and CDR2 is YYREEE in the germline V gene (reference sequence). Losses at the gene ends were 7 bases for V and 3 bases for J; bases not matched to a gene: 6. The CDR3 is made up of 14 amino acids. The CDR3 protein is CASAPGQGTDTQYF. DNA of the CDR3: TGTGCCAGCGCTCCGGGACAGGGAACAGATACGCAGTATTTT.

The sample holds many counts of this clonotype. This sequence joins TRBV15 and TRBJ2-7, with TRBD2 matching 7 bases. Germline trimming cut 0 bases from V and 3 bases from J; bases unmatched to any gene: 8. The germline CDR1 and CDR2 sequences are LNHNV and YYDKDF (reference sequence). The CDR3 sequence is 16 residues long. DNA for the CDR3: TGTGCCACCAGCAGAGATATGACTAGCACCTACTACGAGCAGTACTTC. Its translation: CATSRDMTSTYYEQYF.

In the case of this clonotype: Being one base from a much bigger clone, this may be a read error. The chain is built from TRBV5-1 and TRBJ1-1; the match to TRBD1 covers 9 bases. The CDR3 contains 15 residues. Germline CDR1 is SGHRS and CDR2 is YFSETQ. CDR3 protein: CAGSLGDRANTEAFF. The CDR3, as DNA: TGCGCCGGCAGCTTGGGGGACAGGGCGAACACTGAAGCTTTCTTT.